Below, one T cell receptor (beta chain) is given with its context. There are 15 residues in the CDR3. Germline values: CDR1 ENHRY, CDR2 SYGVKD. Trimming removed 3 bases at V and 4 bases at J, with 13 bases between. This entry is derived from a study of blood T cell repertoires in COVID-19. Study-level background: Samples taken during acute and convalescent COVID-19 were collected in the United States, Italy and Spain.

The repertoire was sequenced with immunoSEQ multiplex PCR; TCRdb's copy has only in-frame clones and lacks some. This table holds 260,000 or so clones, 70% to 90% found once. The chain has TRBV10-3 and TRBJ1-5; TRBD1 might be the D (5 bases). Sequenced input: PBMCs or T cells enriched from blood (not recorded which). The receptor was isolated from a young man who had recovered from COVID-19. The CDR3 protein is CAISDAWQGNQPQHF. In DNA, the CDR3 is TGTGCCATCAGTGATGCCTGGCAGGGAAATCAGCCCCAGCATTTT.